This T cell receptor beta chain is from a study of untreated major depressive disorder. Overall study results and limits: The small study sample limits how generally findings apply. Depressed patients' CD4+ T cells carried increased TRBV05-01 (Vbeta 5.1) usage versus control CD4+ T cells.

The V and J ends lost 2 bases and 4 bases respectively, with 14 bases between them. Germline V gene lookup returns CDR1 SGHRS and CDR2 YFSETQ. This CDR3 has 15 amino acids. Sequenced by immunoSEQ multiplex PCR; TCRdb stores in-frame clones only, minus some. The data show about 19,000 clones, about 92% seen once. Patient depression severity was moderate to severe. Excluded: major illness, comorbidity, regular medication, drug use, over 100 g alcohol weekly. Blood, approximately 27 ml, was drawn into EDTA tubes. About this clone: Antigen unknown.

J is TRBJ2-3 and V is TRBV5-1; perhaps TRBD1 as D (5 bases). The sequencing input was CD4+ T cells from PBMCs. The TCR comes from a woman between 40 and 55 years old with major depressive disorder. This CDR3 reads CASSLNLQGPDTQYF. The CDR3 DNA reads TGCGCCAGCAGCTTAAATCTCCAGGGCCCAGATACGCAGTATTTT. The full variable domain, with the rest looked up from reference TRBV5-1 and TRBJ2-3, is KAGVTQTPRYLIKTRGQQVTLSCSPISGHRSVSWYQQTPGQGLQFLFEYFSETQRNKGNFPGRFSGRQFSNSRSEMNVSTLELGDSALYLCASSLNLQGPDTQYFGPGTRLTVL.